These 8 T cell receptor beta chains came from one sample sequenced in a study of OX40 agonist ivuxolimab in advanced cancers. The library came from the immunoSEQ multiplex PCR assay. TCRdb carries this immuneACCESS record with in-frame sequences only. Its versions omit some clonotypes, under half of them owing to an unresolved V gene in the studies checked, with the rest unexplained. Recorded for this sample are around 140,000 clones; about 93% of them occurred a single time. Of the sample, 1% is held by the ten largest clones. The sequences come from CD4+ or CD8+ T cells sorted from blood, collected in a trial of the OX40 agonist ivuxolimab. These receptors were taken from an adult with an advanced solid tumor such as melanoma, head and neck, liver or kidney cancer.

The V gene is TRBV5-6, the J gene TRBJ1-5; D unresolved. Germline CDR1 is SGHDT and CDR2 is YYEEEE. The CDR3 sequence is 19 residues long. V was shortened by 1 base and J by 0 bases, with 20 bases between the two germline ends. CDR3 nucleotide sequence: TGTGCCAGCAGCTTGCGTACGGGGTTCCCGACTCATAGCAATCAGCCCCAGCATTTT. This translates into CASSLRTGFPTHSNQPQHF.

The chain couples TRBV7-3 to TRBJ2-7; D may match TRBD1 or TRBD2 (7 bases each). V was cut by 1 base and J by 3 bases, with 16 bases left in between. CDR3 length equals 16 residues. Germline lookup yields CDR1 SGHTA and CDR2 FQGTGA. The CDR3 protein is CASSLRGGTANYEQYF. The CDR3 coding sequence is TGTGCCAGCAGCTTAAGGGGAGGGACAGCCAACTACGAGCAGTACTTC.

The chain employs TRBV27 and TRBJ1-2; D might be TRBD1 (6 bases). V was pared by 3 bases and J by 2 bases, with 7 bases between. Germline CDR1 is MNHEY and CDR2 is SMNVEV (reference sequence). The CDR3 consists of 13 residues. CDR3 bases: TGTGCCAGCAGTTTTACAGGGAACTATGGCTACACCTTC. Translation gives CASSFTGNYGYTF.

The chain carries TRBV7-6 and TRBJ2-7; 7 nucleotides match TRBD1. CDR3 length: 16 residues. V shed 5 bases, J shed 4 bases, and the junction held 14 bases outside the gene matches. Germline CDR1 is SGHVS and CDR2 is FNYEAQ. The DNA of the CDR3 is TGTGCCAGCAGCCCGAAGGGACAGCGATGGGCGTACGAGCAGTACTTC. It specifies CASSPKGQRWAYEQYF.

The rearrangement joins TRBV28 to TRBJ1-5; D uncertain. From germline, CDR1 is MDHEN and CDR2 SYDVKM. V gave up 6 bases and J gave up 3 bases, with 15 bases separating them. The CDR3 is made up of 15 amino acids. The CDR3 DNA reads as TGTGCCAGCAGCTTAGACGGCAGTCCCAATCAGCCCCAGCATTTT. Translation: CASSLDGSPNQPQHF.

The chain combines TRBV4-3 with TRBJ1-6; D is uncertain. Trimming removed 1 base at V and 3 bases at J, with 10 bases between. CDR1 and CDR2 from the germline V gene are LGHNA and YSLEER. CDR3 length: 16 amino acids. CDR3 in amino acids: CASSQGKGDYNSPLHF. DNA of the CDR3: TGCGCCAGCAGCCAAGGCAAAGGAGACTATAATTCACCCCTCCACTTT.

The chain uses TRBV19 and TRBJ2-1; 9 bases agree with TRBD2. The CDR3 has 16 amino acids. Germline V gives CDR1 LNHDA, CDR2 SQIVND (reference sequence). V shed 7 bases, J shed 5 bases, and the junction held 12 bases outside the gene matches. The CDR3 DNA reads TGTGCCAGTACCCAGCCCGGGACTAGCATTCACAATGAGCAGTTCTTC. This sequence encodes CASTQPGTSIHNEQFF.

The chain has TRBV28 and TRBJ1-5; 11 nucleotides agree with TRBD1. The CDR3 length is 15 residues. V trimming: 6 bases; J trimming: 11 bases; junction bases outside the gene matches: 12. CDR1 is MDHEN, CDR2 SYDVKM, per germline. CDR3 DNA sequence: TGTGCCAGCAGCCGAGGACAGGGGGCGGTCGGGACCCAGCATTTT. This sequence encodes CASSRGQGAVGTQHF.